These T cell receptor beta chains were read from a single sample in a study of shared clonotypes between healthy human individuals. The assay was immunoSEQ multiplex PCR, and TCRdb's table has in-frame clones only and misses some. The sample holds about 680,000 clones, roughly 73% seen once. The sequenced sample was memory CD4+ T cells sorted from blood. All receptors come from a young woman in good health. Both conserved end residues are part of each CDR3. The order of the fields is V gene, clone size, D gene, J gene, CDR3 protein. The D gene is left open where the match is weak. Clone size is stated in some rows and not others, as once, few, many or a class when expanded.

TRBV9	NA	NA	TRBJ2-2	CASSVVGGELFF
TRBV9	NA	NA	TRBJ2-5	CASSVGGIPEETQYF
TRBV30	NA	NA	TRBJ1-5	CAWSKGTQPQHF
TRBV6-5	NA	NA	TRBJ2-7	CASSYGGGAELYEQYF
TRBV13	NA	TRBD1	TRBJ1-2	CASSRPQTGYSYGYTF
TRBV11-3	NA	TRBD2	TRBJ2-5	CASSQGLAGVKTQYF
TRBV6-1	few	NA	TRBJ1-1	CASSEGPGAMNTEAFF
TRBV5-1	few	TRBD1	TRBJ1-3	CASSAGTAGNTIYF
TRBV28	NA	NA	TRBJ2-2	CASSYWLKATGELFF
TRBV18	NA	NA	TRBJ1-1	CASSPGLGEAFF
TRBV19	NA	TRBD2	TRBJ2-1	CASSRTSGRAGEQFF
TRBV19	NA	NA	TRBJ1-1	CASSMGQPNLNTEAFF
TRBV27	NA	NA	TRBJ2-7	CASTEIGGPSSYEQYF
TRBV6-1	NA	NA	TRBJ1-5	CASSDNRAGQPQHF
TRBV5-1	NA	NA	TRBJ1-2	CASSLAGVEHGYTF
TRBV27	once	TRBD1	TRBJ1-2	CASSLSTGGGYGYTF
TRBV18	NA	TRBD1	TRBJ2-3	CASSPMGQGTDTQYF
TRBV28	NA	NA	TRBJ2-7	CASSGTTLWDIDSYEQYF
TRBV5-6	once	NA	TRBJ1-6	CASSPNSNSPLHF
TRBV4-2	NA	NA	TRBJ1-3	CASSIEGGGLGSGNTIYF
TRBV7-7	NA	NA	TRBJ1-5	CASNNYDRSNQPQHF
TRBV19	few	NA	TRBJ1-5	CASSGTEDQPQHF
TRBV28	NA	NA	TRBJ1-2	CASSLGGEGRYGYTF
TRBV5-4	NA	TRBD1	TRBJ1-4	CASSLGRQGRASNEKLFF
TRBV19	NA	TRBD2	TRBJ2-1	CASKRLAGALYEQFF
TRBV6-5	NA	NA	TRBJ2-7	CASSYDGAGNYEQYF
TRBV25-1	many	TRBD2	TRBJ2-3	CASSDGLAGGTDTQYF
TRBV5-4	NA	NA	TRBJ2-3	CASSPPARTDTQYF
TRBV10-3	NA	TRBD2	TRBJ2-2	CAISEREGIGELFF
TRBV4-1	NA	TRBD1	TRBJ1-2	CASSQSQGAAGYTF
TRBV5-1	NA	TRBD1	TRBJ1-2	CASSLSAGGIRQNGYTF
TRBV5-8	NA	TRBD1	TRBJ1-5	CASSFWTGGFNQPQHF
TRBV9	NA	NA	TRBJ2-7	CASSVGPLTYEQYF
TRBV27	NA	NA	TRBJ2-3	CASRRTSADTQYF
TRBV28	NA	NA	TRBJ1-6	CASRQTPSRAYNSPLHF
TRBV19	NA	TRBD2	TRBJ2-7	CASSILAGQSYEQYF
TRBV6-1	NA	NA	TRBJ2-7	CASVWGPGGEQYF
TRBV5-8	once	NA	TRBJ1-4	CASRYPGGKLFF
TRBV7-3	NA	NA	TRBJ1-5	CASSPQPNQPQHF
TRBV11-2	NA	NA	TRBJ1-2	CASSLGVDYGYTF
TRBV2	NA	NA	TRBJ1-1	CASSEEGNTEAFF
TRBV7-9	once	NA	TRBJ2-2	CASSLTTSSGELFF
TRBV5-1	many	NA	TRBJ1-2	CASSNVPEGGGYTF
TRBV5-1	NA	TRBD1	TRBJ1-1	CASSGSTGTLNTEAFF
TRBV28	NA	TRBD1	TRBJ2-6	CASSLNGQGRGSGANVLTF
TRBV27	NA	TRBD2	TRBJ2-7	CASSPPTSGEQYF
TRBV18	NA	NA	TRBJ2-5	CASRGPEETQYF
TRBV27	NA	TRBD2	TRBJ2-1	CASSSLAGAAREQFF
TRBV9	NA	NA	TRBJ2-7	CASSQGRDYEQYF
TRBV27	NA	NA	TRBJ2-1	CASSALQGSYNEQFF